This T cell receptor beta chain was obtained from a study of molecular identifiers for immune sequencing clone quantification (dated by TCRdb to between 2017 and 2018). Turning to the overall study: For a replicate experiment, the RNA from either approximately 20,000 or 100,000 naive CD8 T cells was divided into five aliquots, and four of those aliquots went on to sequencing. The study was a methods study using CD8 T cells to benchmark molecular-identifier clustering-based TCR repertoire sequencing (MIDCIRS) and TCR RNA copy counting. What the study reported, not specific to this receptor: Without barcode sub-clustering, chimeric consensus sequences inflated TCR diversity; chimeras reached as high as 47%. Spiked-in Jurkat TCR RNA equal to a single cell's worth was reported to be detectable even within 1,200,000 naive CD8 T cells. Spiked-in Jurkat TCR RNA (approximately 10 copies' worth), which is not part of the donor repertoire, was contained in the naive libraries. Highly expanded clone sizes could be underestimated if identical TCR molecules share a barcode. Modeling indicated approximately 2.7 TCR RNA copies recovered per cell, compared with around 9.8 by digital PCR, which implies a capture efficiency of about 27%. In CMV-specific effector cells, clones with more than 20 RNA copies accounted for over 97% of molecules, whereas in naive cells such clones accounted for under 1%.

Libraries of naive CD8 T cells were built from anywhere between about 19,000 and 1,100,000 sorted cells, with 10%, 30% or 50% of the purified RNA used. Naive CD8 T cells, defined as CD8+CD4-CCR7+CD45RA+, were FACS-sorted into RLT Plus buffer on a BD FACSAria II. To test detection sensitivity, Jurkat RNA equal to ten TCR copies was added to samples of about 20,000-1,000,000 naive CD8 T cells. CD8 T cells were enriched with RosetteSep CD8+ T Cell Enrichment Cocktail and Ficoll-Paque, followed by ACK red cell lysis. CDR3 length: 11 amino acids, cysteine to phenylalanine. Just the 33-base CDR3 DNA is kept, in frame starting at base 1. Looking up the germline V gene (reference sequence) yields CDR1 MNHEY and CDR2 SMNVEV. V gives up 6 bases and J gives up 7 bases, and the segment between their germline ends measures 9 bases. Libraries came from PCR. The sequencer listed for this sample is Illumina HiSeq 4000. Bulk TCR libraries were made following a previously described method, with the TCR primers given in Table S5. Purification of total RNA was performed with the Qiagen AllPrep DNA/RNA kit. Before analysis, reads from multiple sequencing runs of the same library were pooled. In the authors' own workflow: Reads were retained only if their TCR constant sequence matched exactly, and those retained reads were trimmed to 150 nt and grouped according to their 12-nt molecular barcodes. Reads within each barcode group were sub-clustered using a 15% Levenshtein threshold, and quality-weighted consensus sequences were constructed for each RNA molecule. Non-functional sequences were excluded, and lower-count sequences lying one edit away from another sequence were also excluded. Based on fitting two negative binomial distributions, any barcode sub-cluster with under 20% of the maximum read count was discarded. Clones were called with MiXCR by TCRdb after fastp trimmed the public reads at Q25, and only in-frame beta chains were retained. For every CDR3 protein sequence, its rows merge into one entry that carries the most common genes and DNA. The V and J calls follow TCRdb's processing rather than the paper's. The sample data list about half a million distinct CDR3 sequences, and about 22% of these were observed just once. Approximately 0.8% of the sample is taken by the ten largest.

This clonotype appeared many times. The antigen it recognizes is unknown. No clone much larger than this one lies a single base away; base qualities are absent. This sequence uses TRBV27 and TRBJ1-1, and TRBD1 may be the D gene, going by 5 matching bases. Sequenced input: naive CD8+ T cells from blood, with Jurkat cell RNA spiked in. This specimen's cell subset or site label, per the study, means: FACS-sorted CD8+CD4-CCR7+CD45RA+ naive T cells. This clonotype was obtained from a human donor in good health. Some libraries in this study had Jurkat cell RNA spiked in. The nucleotide sequence is TGTGCCAGCAGCGGGGGAGTTGAAGCTTTCTTT. This sequence encodes CASSGGVEAFF.